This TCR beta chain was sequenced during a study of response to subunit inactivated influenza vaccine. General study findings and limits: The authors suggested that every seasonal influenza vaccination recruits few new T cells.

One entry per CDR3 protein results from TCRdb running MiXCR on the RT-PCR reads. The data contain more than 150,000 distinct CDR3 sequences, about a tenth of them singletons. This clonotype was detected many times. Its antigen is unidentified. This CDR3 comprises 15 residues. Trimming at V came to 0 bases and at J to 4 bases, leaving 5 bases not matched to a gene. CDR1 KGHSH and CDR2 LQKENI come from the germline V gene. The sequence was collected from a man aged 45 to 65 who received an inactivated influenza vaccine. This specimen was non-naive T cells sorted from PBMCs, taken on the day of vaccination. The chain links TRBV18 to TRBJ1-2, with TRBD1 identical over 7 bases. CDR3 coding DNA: TGTGCCAGCTCACCACCGACAGGGCGGACCTATGGCTACACCTTC. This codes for CASSPPTGRTYGYTF.